This TCR beta chain was recovered during a study of CD8+ T cells in alopecia areata. For the study at large: For treated patients, severity scores reflected the percentage of scalp area affected. General observations from the study: Especially in alopecia totalis/universalis, lesional scalp showed greater clonality than normal scalp did. Administration of tofacitinib significantly diminished scalp clonality and expanded CD8+ clones within the top 100.

This clone was seen at least ten times. Its antigen is unknown. The identical CDR3 is also encoded by other nucleotide sequences in the sample. Treatment of the sample: oral pan-JAK inhibitor, 5-10 mg twice daily. Extracted from the samples, RNA was reverse transcribed into cDNA to serve as the sequencing template. Repertoires were generated with immunoSEQ multiplex PCR, while TCRdb's copy carries only in-frame clones and drops some. The data show a few hundred thousand clones, under 60% seen once. Trimming stripped 1 base from V and 4 bases from J, with 10 bases between. This CDR3 is built from 14 residues. Germline V lookup: CDR1 LGHNA, CDR2 YSLEER.

The TCR comes from a human donor with alopecia areata. The sequences come from CD4+ T cells sorted from blood, collected at week 4, from a patient treated with tofacitinib. V is TRBV4-3 and J is TRBJ1-1; D ambiguous. CDR3 loop: CASSQGHRATEAFF. The DNA of the CDR3 is TGCGCCAGCAGCCAAGGACACCGAGCCACTGAAGCTTTCTTT.